A selection of T cell receptor beta chains follows, all from one sample in a study of T cell responses to AZD1222 COVID-19 vaccine. Here immunoSEQ multiplex PCR was the method, and the copy in TCRdb shows in-frame clones only, minus some. The top ten clones hold roughly 5.1% of a sample with approximately 100,000 clones, around nine tenths of them seen once. Sequencing was performed on peripheral blood, taken 28 days after the second AZD1222 dose. The receptors here all came from an adult who received the AZD1222 COVID-19 vaccine. CDR3s include the opening cysteine and the closing phenylalanine or tryptophan.

TRBV3-1/TRBV3-2	TRBJ1-5	CASSQGAGGNQPQHF
TRBV18	TRBJ1-5	CASSIGQGAGQPQHF
TRBV5-1	TRBJ2-5	CASSPGVRGLQETQYF
TRBV2	TRBJ2-7	CASSAGYRGEYEQYF
TRBV11-2	TRBJ1-2	CASSLLGRAGYTF
TRBV2	TRBJ1-5	CASSRQGTGLNQPQHF
TRBV21-1	TRBJ1-4	CASTKVEGREGTNEKLFF
TRBV11-3	TRBJ2-7	CASSFTAGGPYEQYF
TRBV5-1	TRBJ1-3	CASSLEGGPGNTIYF
TRBV6-4	TRBJ2-1	CASSETGEYNEQFF
TRBV2	TRBJ2-4	CASSESWAVAKNIQYF
TRBV19	TRBJ2-2	CASSPLGSTGELFF
TRBV11-2	TRBJ1-1	CASSSSLGQGNTEAFF
TRBV10-3	TRBJ1-2	CAISGGDRVYGYTF
TRBV6-5	TRBJ1-5	CASSHRMGNQPQHF
TRBV27	TRBJ1-4	CASSPRALAGTGHDEKLFF
TRBV6-5	TRBJ2-2	CASSNIDGGTGELFF
TRBV25-1	TRBJ1-6	CASRESYNSPLHF
TRBV15	TRBJ2-7	CATSSHFYEQYF